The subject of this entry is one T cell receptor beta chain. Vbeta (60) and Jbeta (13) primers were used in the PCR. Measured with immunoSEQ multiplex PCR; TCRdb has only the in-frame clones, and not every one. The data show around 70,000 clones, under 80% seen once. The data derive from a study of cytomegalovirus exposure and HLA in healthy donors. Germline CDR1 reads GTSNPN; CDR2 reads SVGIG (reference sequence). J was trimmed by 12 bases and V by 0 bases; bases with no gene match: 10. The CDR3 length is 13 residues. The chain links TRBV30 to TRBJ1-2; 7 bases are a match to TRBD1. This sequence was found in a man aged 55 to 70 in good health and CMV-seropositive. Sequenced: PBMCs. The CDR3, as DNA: TGTGCCTGGAGTGTCCGACAGGGAAAGGCGCACACCTTC. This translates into CAWSVRQGKAHTF.